The clone carrying this TCR beta chain has a handful of counts. Antigen unknown. These data are taken from a study of beta chain features in type 1 diabetes. General study findings and limits: The study found that naive, central memory and Treg TCRB repertoires appeared more similar in patients than in healthy donors. An over-representation of cells with high TCR expression could result from cDNA sequencing. In all four CD4+ subsets, TCRB CDR3 length was significantly, moderately reduced in type 1 diabetes.

Germline loops: CDR1 SGHTA, CDR2 FQGNSA. V shed 4 bases and J shed 7 bases, with 20 bases lying between them. This CDR3 spans 16 amino acids. The study reverse transcribed the entire isolated RNA, so it sequenced expressed TCRB transcripts. TCRdb's copy holds only in-frame clones and misses some; the assay was immunoSEQ multiplex PCR. The sample has about 330,000 clones, 9.5% to 12% seen once. Isolation of CD4+ naive, central memory, regulatory and stem cell-like memory cells was achieved by sorting via CD45RO/CCR7/CD25/CD127/CD95/CD27. This chain uses TRBV7-2 with TRBJ2-1, with TRBD1 as a possible D gene (5 bases). Sequencing was performed on naive CD4+ T cells from blood. The sequence was obtained from a woman aged 25 to 39 in good health. The CDR3 reads CASSSYGRTSVNEQFF. In DNA, the CDR3 is TGTGCCAGCAGCTCATACGGCCGGACATCGGTAAATGAGCAGTTCTTC.